This entry describes one T cell receptor beta chain. The data belong to a study of blood T cell repertoires in COVID-19. Profiling relied on immunoSEQ multiplex PCR, and the TCRdb table lists in-frame clones only, not all of them. The table has a few hundred thousand clones, 85% to 90% seen once. The clonotype was recovered from a man older than 75 with acute or convalescent COVID-19. The sequenced material came from peripheral blood.

The CDR3 reads CASSDRENTEAFF. The CDR3, as DNA: TGTGCCAGCAGCGACAGGGAGAACACTGAAGCTTTCTTT. The chain is built from TRBV7-9 and TRBJ1-1; the match to TRBD1 covers 7 bases. From germline, CDR1 is SEHNR and CDR2 FQNEAQ (reference sequence). Germline trimming cut 5 bases from V and 1 base from J; bases unmatched to any gene: 1. This CDR3 contains 13 residues.